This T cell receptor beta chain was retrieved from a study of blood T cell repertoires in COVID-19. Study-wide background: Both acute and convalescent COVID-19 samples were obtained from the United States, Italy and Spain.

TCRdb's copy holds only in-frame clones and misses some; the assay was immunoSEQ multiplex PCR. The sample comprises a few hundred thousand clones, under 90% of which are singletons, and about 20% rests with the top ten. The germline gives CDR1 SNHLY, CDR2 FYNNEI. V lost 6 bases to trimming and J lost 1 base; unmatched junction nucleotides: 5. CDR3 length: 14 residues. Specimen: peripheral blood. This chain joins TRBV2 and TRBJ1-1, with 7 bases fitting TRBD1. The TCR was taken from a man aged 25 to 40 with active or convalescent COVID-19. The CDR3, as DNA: TGTGCCAGCAGCGACAGGGCACGGAACACTGAAGCTTTCTTT. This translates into CASSDRARNTEAFF.